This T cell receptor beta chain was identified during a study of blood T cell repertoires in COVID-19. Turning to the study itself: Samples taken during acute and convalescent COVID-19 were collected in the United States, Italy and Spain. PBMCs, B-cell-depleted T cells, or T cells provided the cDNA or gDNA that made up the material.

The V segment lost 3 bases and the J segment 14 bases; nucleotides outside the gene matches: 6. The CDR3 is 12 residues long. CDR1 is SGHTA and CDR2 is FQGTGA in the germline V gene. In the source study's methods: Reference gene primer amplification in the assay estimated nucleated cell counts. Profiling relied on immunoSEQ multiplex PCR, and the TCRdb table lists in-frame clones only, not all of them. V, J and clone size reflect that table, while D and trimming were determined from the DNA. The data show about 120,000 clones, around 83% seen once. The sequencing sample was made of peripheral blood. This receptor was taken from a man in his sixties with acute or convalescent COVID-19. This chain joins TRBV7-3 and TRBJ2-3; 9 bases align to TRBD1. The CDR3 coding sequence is TGTGCCAGCAGCTTCGGGACAGGGTTTCTGTATTTT. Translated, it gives CASSFGTGFLYF.